This T cell receptor beta chain comes out of a study of T-cell reconstitution after alpha-beta-depleted transplantation in children (dated by TCRdb to about 2016). Some background on the complete study: T-cell immune reconstitution after TCRalphabeta/CD19-depleted allogeneic hematopoietic cell transplantation in children was quantitatively tracked in the study by means of TCR repertoire profiling. Overall study results and their limits: The high TCRbeta diversity at day 60 in some patients was ascribed to recipient T cells and intrathymic progenitors that had survived conditioning. The frequencies of hyperexpanded clones fell over the following months, and after one year, T-cell counts and TCRbeta diversity were mostly attributed to newly produced T cells. The apparently early alphabetaT-cell count recovery about two months after transplant was reportedly dependent on only several hundred rapidly expanded clones derived from non-depleted graft cells.

In this sample, this clonotype turned up a few times. The antigen it recognizes is unknown. The input lacks base qualities; no much larger clone sits a single base away. Reading the label with the study, this specimen's treatment or condition is: allogeneic hematopoietic cell transplantation with graft depleted of TCRalphabeta T cells and CD19 B cells. Transplant recipients were children who received TCRalphabeta/CD19-depleted allogeneic hematopoietic cell grafts. Receptor amplification or capture employed PCR. Instrument on record: Illumina HiSeq 2500. Molecular barcoding was employed in the preparation of TCR libraries, with unique molecular identifiers being used to normalize TCRbeta repertoire quantification. Through fastp at Q25 and MiXCR, TCRdb rebuilt clones from the public reads, retaining in-frame beta chains. Records with the same CDR3 protein are collapsed into one entry carrying the most frequent genes and DNA. Recorded for this sample are about 1,000,000 distinct CDR3 sequences; around 30% of them occurred a single time. Of the sample, about 28% falls within the top ten clones.

Sequences LGHDT (CDR1) and YNNKEL (CDR2) are obtained from the germline V gene (reference sequence). Including the terminal cysteine and phenylalanine, the CDR3 comprises 14 residues. The retained sequence is limited to the CDR3, 42 bases, with the frame set at the first base. The junction carries 15 bases between V and J, which are trimmed by 6 bases and 6 bases respectively. The TCR was taken from a boy younger than two who had a stem cell transplant for SCID, so the T cells may come from the graft donor. The source material was PBMCs, mostly from graft donor cells, sampled 360 days after TCRalphabeta/CD19-depleted stem cell transplant. The rearranged chain carries TRBV3-1 and TRBJ2-4, with the D gene not clear enough to name. The DNA is TGTGCCAGCAGTCACCCCCGTGGTGGAAACATTCAGTACTTC. Translation gives CASSHPRGGNIQYF.